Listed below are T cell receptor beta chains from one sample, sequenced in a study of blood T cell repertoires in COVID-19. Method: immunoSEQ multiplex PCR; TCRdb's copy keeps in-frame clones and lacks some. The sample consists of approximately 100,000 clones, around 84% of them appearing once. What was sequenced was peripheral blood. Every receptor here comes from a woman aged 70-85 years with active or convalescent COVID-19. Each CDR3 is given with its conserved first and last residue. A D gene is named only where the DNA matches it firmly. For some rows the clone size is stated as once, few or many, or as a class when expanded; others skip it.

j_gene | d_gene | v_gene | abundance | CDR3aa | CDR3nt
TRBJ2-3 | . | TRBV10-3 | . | CAIGAGEAVDTQYF | TGTGCCATCGGGGCCGGAGAGGCGGTAGATACGCAGTATTTT
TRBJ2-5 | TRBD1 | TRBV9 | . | CASSFDPGTAYQETQYF | TGTGCCAGCAGCTTCGATCCCGGGACAGCGTACCAAGAGACCCAGTACTTC
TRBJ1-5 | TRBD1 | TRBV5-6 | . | CASSSPGQGTPQHF | TGTGCCAGCAGCTCTCCGGGACAGGGGACGCCCCAGCATTTT
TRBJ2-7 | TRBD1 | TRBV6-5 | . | CASSTDRFEQYF | TGTGCCAGCAGCACGGACAGGTTCGAGCAGTACTTC
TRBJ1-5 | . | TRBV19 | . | CASNTQGRNQPQHF | TGTGCCAGTAATACCCAGGGTCGCAATCAGCCCCAGCATTTT
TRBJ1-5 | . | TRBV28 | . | CASSLRTFGNQPQHF | TGTGCCAGCAGTTTGCGAACGTTCGGCAATCAGCCCCAGCATTTT
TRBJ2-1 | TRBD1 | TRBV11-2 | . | CASSHSTGTNEQFF | TGTGCCAGCAGCCACTCGACAGGGACCAATGAGCAGTTCTTC
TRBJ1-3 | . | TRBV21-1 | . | CASSKEGGRRPSGNTIYF | TGTGCCAGCAGCAAAGAGGGGGGGCGGAGACCCTCCGGAAACACCATATATTTT
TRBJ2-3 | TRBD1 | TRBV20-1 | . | CSATGGDTQYF | TGCAGTGCTACAGGGGGAGATACGCAGTATTTT
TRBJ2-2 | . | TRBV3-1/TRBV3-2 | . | CASKELATGELFF | TGTGCCAGCAAGGAGTTGGCCACCGGGGAGCTGTTTTTT
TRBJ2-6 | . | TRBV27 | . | CASSSDIISGANVLTF | TGTGCCAGCAGTTCGGACATAATCTCTGGGGCCAACGTCCTGACTTTC
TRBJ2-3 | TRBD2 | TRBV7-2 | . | CASSDSGRGSDTQYF | TGTGCCAGCAGCGACAGCGGGAGAGGGTCAGATACGCAGTATTTT
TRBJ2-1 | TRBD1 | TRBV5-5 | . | CASRAGGEHSYNEQFF | TGTGCCAGCAGGGCAGGGGGAGAGCACTCCTACAATGAGCAGTTCTTC
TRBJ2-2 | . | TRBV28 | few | CASSSQGTANTGELFF | TGTGCCAGCAGTTCGCAGGGGACCGCGAACACCGGGGAGCTGTTTTTT
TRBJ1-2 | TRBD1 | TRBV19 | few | CASSIRDRGFGGYTF | TGTGCCAGTAGTATACGGGACAGGGGATTTGGTGGCTACACCTTC
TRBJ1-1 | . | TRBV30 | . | CAWSVGRAEAFF | TGTGCCTGGAGTGTAGGGCGGGCTGAAGCTTTCTTT
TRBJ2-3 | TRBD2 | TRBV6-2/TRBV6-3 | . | CASSGTSGGPSTDTQYF | TGTGCCAGCAGTGGGACTAGCGGGGGGCCTAGCACAGATACGCAGTATTTT
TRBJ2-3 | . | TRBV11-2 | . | CASSLASLEVAGLRVTQYF | TGTGCCAGCAGCTTAGCTAGTTTGGAGGTGGCGGGGCTGAGGGTTACGCAGTATTTT
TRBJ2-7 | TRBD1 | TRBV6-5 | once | CASSYSRQGLEQYF | TGTGCCAGCAGTTACTCCAGACAGGGGCTTGAGCAGTACTTC
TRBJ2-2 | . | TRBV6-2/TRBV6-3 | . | CASSYSRGSANTGELFF | TGTGCCAGCAGTTACTCACGGGGGTCCGCGAACACCGGGGAGCTGTTTTTT
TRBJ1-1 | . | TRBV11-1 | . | CASTPVRNWNTEAFF | TGTGCCAGCACCCCGGTTCGTAACTGGAACACTGAAGCTTTCTTT
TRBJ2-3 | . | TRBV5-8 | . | CASSLVPLGRRDTQYF | TGTGCCAGCAGCTTGGTTCCGTTGGGCAGGCGAGATACGCAGTATTTT
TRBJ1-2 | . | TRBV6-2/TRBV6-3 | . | CASSYSSRANYGYTF | TGTGCCAGCAGTTACTCGAGTCGGGCTAACTATGGCTACACCTTC
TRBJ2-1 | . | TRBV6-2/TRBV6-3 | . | CASSPYSRIPPNEQFF | TGTGCCAGCAGTCCCTATTCTAGGATCCCTCCCAATGAGCAGTTCTTC